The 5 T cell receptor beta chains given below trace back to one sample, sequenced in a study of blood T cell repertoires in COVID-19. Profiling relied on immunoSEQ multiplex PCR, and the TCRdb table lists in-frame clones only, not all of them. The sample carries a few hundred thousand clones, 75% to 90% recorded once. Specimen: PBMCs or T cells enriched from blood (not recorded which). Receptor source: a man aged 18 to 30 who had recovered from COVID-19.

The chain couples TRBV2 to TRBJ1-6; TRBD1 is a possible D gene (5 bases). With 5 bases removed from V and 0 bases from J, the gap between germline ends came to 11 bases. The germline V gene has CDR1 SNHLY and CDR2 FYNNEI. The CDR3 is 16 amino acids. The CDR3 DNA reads TGTGCCAGCAGTTTAAAAGACAGCTCCTATAATTCACCCCTCCACTTT. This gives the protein CASSLKDSSYNSPLHF.

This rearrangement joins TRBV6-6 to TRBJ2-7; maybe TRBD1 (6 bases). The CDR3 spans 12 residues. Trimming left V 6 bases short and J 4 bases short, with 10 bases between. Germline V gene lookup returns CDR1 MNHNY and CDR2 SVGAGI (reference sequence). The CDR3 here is CASRGRGYEQYF. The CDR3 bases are TGTGCCAGCAGGGGAAGGGGGTACGAGCAGTACTTC.

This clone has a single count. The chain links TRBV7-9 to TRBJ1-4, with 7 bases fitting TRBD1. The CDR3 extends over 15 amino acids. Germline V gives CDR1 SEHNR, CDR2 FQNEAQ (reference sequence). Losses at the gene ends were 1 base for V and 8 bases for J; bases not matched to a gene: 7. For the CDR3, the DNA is TGTGCCAGCAGCTTAGAAATCAGGGGGAGAGAAAAACTGTTTTTT. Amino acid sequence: CASSLEIRGREKLFF.

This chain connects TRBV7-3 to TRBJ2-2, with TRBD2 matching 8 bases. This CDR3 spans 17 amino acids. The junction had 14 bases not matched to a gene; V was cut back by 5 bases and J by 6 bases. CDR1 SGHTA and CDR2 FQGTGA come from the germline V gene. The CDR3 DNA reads TGTGCCAGCAGCCCCCGGCCTCCAGCGGGGGTCCCCGGGGAGCTGTTTTTT. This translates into CASSPRPPAGVPGELFF.

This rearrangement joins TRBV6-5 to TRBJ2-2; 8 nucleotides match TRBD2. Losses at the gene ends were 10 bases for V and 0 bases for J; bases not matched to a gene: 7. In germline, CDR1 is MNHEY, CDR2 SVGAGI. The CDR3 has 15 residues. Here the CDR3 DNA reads TGTGCCACAAAACGGGAGGGCGCGAACACCGGGGAGCTGTTTTTT. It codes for CATKREGANTGELFF.